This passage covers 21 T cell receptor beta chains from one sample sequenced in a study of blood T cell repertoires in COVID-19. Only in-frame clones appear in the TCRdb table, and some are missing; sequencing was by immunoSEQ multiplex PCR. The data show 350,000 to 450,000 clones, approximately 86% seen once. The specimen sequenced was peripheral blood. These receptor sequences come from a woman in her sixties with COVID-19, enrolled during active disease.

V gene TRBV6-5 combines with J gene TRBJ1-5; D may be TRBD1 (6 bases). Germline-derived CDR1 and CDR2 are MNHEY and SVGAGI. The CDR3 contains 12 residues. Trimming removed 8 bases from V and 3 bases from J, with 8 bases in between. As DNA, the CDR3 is TGTGCCAGCCGACAGGTCAATCAGCCCCAGCATTTT. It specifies CASRQVNQPQHF.

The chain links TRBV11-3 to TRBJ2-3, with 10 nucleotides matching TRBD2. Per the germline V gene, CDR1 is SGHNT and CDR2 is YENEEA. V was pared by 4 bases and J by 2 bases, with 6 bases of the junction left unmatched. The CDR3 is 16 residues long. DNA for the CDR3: TGTGCCAGCAGCTCGGGTAGCGGGGGGTTCACAGATACGCAGTATTTT. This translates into CASSSGSGGFTDTQYF.

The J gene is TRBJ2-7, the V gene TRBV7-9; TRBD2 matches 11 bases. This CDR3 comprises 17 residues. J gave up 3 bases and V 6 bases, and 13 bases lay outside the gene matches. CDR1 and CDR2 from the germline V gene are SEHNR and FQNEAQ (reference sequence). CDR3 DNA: TGTGCCAGCAGTCATAAGACCGGACTAGCGGGTTACTACGAGCAGTACTTC. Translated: CASSHKTGLAGYYEQYF.

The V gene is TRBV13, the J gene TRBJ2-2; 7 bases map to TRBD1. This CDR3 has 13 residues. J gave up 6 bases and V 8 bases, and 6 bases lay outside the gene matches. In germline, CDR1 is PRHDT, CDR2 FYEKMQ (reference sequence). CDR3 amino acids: CASRLQGAGELFF. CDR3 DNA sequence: TGTGCCAGCCGACTCCAGGGGGCCGGGGAGCTGTTTTTT.

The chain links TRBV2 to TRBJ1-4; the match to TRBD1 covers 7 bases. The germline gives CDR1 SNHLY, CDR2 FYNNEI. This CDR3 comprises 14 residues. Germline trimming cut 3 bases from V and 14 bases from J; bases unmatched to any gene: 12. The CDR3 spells CASSDWQGVRWLFF. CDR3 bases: TGTGCCAGCAGTGACTGGCAGGGGGTTAGGTGGCTGTTTTTT.

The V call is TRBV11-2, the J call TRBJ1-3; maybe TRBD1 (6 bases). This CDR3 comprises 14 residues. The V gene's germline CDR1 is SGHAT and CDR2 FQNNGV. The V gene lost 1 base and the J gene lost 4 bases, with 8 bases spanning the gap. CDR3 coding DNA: TGTGCCAGCAGCTTAGCAGACAGGGGAAACACCATATATTTT. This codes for CASSLADRGNTIYF.

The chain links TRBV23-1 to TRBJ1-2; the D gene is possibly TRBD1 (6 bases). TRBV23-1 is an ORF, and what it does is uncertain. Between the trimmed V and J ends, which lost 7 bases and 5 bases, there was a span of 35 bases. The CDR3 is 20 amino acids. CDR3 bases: TGCGCCAGCACCGCGGTGAACACCCGCAATCTCCAGGGGCCCTCTTATGGCTACACCTTC. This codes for CASTAVNTRNLQGPSYGYTF.

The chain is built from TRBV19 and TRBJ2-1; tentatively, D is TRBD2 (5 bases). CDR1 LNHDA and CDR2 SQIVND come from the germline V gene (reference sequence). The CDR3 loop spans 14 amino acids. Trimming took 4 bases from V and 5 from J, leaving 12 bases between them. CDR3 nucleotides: TGTGCCAGTAGTAGGAGGTTGGGGAACAATGAGCAGTTCTTC. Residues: CASSRRLGNNEQFF.

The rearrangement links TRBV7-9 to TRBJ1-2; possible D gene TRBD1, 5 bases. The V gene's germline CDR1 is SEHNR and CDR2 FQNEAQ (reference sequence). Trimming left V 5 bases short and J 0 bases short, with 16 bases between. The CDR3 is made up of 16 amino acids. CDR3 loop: CASSETDSPPNYGYTF. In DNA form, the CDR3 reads TGTGCCAGCAGCGAGACAGACAGTCCTCCTAACTATGGCTACACCTTC.

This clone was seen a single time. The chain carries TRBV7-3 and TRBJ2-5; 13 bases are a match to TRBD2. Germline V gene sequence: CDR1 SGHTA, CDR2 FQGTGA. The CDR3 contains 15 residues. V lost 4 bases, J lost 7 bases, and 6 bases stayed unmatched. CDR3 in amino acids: CASSSTSGGAGTQYF. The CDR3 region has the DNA TGTGCCAGCAGCTCAACTAGCGGGGGGGCCGGGACCCAGTACTTC.

This chain's CDR3 is CASSPVVPGNTIYF. Written as DNA, the CDR3 is TGTGCCAGCAGCCCCGTTGTCCCCGGAAACACCATATATTTT. The chain has TRBV9 and TRBJ1-3, with D unresolved. CDR3 length: 14 amino acids. V was cut by 4 bases and J by 4 bases, with 12 bases left in between. Germline loops: CDR1 SGDLS, CDR2 YYNGEE.

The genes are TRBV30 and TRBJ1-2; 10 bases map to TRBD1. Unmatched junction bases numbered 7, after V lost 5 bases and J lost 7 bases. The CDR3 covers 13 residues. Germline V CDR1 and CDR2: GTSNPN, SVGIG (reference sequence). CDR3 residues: CAWGTGVYGGYTF. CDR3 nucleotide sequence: TGTGCCTGGGGGACAGGGGTGTACGGTGGCTACACCTTC.

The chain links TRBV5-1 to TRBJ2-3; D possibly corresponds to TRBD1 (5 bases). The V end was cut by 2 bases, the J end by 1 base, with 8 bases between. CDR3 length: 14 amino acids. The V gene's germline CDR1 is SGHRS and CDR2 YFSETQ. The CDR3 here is CASSFLGGTDTQYF. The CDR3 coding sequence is TGCGCCAGCAGCTTTTTAGGGGGCACAGATACGCAGTATTTT.

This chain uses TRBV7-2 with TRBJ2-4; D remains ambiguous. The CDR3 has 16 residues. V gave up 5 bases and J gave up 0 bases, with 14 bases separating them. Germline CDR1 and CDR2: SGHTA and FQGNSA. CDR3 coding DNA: TGTGCCAGCAGCCCGAGTTTTATATTAGCCAAAAACATTCAGTACTTC. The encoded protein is CASSPSFILAKNIQYF. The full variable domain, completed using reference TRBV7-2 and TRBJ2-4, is GAGVSQSPSNKVTEKGKDVELRCDPISGHTALYWYRQSLGQGLEFLIYFQGNSAPDKSGLPSDRFSAERTGGSVSTLTIQRTQQEDSAVYLCASSPSFILAKNIQYFGAGTRLSVL.

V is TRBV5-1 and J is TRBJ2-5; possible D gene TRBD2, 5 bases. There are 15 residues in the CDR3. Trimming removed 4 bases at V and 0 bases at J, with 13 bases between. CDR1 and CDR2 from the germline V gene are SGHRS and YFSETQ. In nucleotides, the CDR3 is TGCGCCAGCAGCCCCGGATCGGGAAACCAAGAGACCCAGTACTTC. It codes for CASSPGSGNQETQYF.

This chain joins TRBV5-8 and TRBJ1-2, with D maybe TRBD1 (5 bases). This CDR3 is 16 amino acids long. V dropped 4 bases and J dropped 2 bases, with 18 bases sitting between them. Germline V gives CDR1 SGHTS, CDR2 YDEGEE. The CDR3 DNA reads TGTGCCAGCAGCCTAACCCCAGGGCCGCGCAACTATGGCTACACCTTC. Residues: CASSLTPGPRNYGYTF.

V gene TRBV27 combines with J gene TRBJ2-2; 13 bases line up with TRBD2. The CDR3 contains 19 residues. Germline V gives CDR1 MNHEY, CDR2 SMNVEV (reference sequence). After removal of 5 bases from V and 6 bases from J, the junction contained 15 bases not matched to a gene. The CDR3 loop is CASSRISTSGGEEAGELFF. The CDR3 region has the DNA TGTGCCAGCAGTCGAATTTCTACTAGCGGGGGGGAAGAAGCCGGGGAGCTGTTTTTT.

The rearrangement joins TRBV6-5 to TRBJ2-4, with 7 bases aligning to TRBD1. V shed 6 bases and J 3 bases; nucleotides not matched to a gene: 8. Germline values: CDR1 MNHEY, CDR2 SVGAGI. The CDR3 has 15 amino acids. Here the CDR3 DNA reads TGTGCCAGCAGACCGAACACAGGGGTCAAAAACATTCAGTACTTC. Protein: CASRPNTGVKNIQYF.

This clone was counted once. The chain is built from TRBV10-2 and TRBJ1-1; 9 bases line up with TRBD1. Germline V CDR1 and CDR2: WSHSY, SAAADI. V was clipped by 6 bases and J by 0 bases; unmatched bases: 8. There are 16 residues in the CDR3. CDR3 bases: TGCGCCAGCAGCGAATGGACAGGGGCTATGAACACTGAAGCTTTCTTT. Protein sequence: CASSEWTGAMNTEAFF.

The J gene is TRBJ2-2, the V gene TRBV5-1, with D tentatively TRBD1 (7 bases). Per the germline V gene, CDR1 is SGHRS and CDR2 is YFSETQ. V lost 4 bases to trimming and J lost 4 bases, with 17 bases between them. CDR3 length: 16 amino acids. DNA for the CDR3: TGCGCCAGCAGCCCGGAGGGGACAGTCTTCACCGGGGAGCTGTTTTTT. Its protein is CASSPEGTVFTGELFF.

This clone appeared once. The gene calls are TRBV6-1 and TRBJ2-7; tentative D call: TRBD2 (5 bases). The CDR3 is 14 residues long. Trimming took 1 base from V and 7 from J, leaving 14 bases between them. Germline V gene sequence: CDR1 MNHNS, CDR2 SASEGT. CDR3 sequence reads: CASSEDRGAWEQYF. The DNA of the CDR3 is TGTGCCAGCAGTGAAGATCGGGGTGCGTGGGAGCAGTACTTC.